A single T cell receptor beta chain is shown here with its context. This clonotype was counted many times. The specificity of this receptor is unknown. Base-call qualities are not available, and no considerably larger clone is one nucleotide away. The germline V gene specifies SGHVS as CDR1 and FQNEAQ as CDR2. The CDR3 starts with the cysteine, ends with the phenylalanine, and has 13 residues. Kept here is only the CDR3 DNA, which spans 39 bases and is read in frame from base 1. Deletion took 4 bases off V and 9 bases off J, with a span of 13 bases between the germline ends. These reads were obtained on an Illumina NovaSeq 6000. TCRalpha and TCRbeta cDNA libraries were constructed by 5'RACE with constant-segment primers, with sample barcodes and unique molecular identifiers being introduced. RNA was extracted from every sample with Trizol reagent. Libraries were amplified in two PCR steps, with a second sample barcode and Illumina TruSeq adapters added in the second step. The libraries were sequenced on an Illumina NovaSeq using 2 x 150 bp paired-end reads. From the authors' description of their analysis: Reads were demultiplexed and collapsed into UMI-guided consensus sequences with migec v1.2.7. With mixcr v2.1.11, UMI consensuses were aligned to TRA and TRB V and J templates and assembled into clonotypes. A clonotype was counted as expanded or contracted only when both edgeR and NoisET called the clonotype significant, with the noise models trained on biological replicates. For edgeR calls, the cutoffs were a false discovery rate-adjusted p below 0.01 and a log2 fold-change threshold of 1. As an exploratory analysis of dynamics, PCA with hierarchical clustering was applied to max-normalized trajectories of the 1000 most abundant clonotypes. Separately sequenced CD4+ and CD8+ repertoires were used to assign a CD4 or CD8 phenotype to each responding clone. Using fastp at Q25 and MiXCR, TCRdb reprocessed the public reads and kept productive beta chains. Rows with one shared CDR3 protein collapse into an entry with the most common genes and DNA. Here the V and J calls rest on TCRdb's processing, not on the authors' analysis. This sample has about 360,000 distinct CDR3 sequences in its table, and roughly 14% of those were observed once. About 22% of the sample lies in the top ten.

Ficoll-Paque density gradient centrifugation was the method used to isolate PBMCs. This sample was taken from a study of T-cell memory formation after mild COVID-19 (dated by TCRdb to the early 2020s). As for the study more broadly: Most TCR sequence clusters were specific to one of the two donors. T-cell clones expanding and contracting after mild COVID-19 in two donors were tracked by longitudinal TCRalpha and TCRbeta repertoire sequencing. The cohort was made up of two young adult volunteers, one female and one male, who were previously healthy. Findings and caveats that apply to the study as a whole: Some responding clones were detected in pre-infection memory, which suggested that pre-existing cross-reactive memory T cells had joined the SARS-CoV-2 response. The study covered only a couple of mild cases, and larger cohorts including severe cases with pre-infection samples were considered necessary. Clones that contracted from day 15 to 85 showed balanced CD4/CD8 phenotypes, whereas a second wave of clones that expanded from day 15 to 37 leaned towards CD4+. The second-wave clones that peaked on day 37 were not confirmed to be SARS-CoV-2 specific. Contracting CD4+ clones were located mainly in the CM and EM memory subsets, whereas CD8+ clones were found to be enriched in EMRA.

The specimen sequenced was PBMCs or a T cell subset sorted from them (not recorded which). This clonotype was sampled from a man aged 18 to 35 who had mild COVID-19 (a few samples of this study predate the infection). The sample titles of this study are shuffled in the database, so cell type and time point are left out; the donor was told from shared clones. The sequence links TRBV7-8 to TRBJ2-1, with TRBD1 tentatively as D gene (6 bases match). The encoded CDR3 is CASSSNRAGEQFF. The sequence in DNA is TGTGCCAGCAGCTCCAACAGGGCGGGTGAGCAGTTCTTC.